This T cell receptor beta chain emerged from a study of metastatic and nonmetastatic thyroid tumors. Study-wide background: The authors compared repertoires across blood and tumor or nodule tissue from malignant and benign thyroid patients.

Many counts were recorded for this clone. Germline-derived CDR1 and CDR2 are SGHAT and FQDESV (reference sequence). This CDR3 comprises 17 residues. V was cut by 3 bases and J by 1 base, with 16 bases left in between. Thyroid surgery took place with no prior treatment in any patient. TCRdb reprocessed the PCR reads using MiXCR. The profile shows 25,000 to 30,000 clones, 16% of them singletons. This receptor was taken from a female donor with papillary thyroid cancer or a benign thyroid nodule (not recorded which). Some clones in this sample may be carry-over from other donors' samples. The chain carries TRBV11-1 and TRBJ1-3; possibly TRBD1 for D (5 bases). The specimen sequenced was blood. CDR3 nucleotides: TGTGCCAGCAGCTTGGAATTTGGGACTTCTTCTGGAAACACCATATATTTT. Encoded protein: CASSLEFGTSSGNTIYF.